The 13 T cell receptor beta chains presented below share a single source sample, sequenced in a study of CD8 T cells in Susac syndrome. Reverse transcription of roughly 0.5 to 1 ug RNA was performed with random hexamers. TCRdb ran MiXCR on the immunoSEQ multiplex PCR reads and lists one entry per CDR3 protein. The sample records 100,000 to 150,000 distinct CDR3 sequences, about 95% being singletons. Sequenced material: CD8+ T cells from PBMCs. These receptors all come from a human donor with Susac syndrome.

CDR3 nucleotides: TGTGCCAGTAGCTCCGGACAGGGGATGGGTTATCAGCCCCAGCATTTT. Translation: CASSSGQGMGYQPQHF. The J gene is TRBJ1-5, the V gene TRBV19; TRBD1 matches at 9 bases. Per germline, CDR1 LNHDA and CDR2 SQIVND (reference sequence). V was clipped by 6 bases and J by 5 bases; unmatched bases: 11. The CDR3 has 16 amino acids.

This clonotype is a singleton in its sample. The chain employs TRBV4-1 and TRBJ2-7, with 10 bases that match TRBD1. Germline assignment: CDR1 MGHRA and CDR2 YSYEKL. The CDR3 spans 16 residues. J lost 2 bases, V lost 0 bases, and 4 bases had no gene match. CDR3 in DNA: TGCGCCAGCAGCCAAGATTGGGGGACAGGGGCCTACGAGCAGTACTTC. Translating gives CASSQDWGTGAYEQYF.

About this clonotype itself: One end of the junction varies from germline; a read error may be responsible. This rearrangement joins TRBV20-1 to TRBJ2-1; D might be TRBD1 or TRBD2, each matching 5 bases. The germline V gene encodes CDR1 DFQATT and CDR2 SNEGSKA (reference sequence). This CDR3 contains 15 residues. The CDR3 nucleotides read TGCAGCGCTAATGACAGAACGGGGCATTACAATGAGCAGTTCTTC. This translates into CSANDRTGHYNEQFF.

The chain employs TRBV20-1 and TRBJ2-1; 8 nucleotides match TRBD1. The V gene's germline CDR1 is DFQATT and CDR2 SNEGSKA (reference sequence). V dropped 0 bases and J dropped 8; count of bases not matched to a gene: 6. The CDR3 runs to 14 residues. Here the CDR3 reads CSARDQDRVDEQFF. The CDR3 DNA follows: TGCAGTGCTAGAGATCAGGACAGGGTTGATGAGCAGTTCTTC.

The rearrangement joins TRBV9 to TRBJ2-2; D not certain. The V gene's germline CDR1 is SGDLS and CDR2 YYNGEE. The CDR3 extends over 13 amino acids. Trimming left V 0 bases short and J 3 bases short, with 3 bases between. CDR3 protein: CASSVVYTGELFF. CDR3 bases: TGTGCCAGCAGCGTAGTTTACACCGGGGAGCTGTTTTTT.

This chain uses TRBV20-1 with TRBJ2-1; D gene ambiguous. The CDR3 sequence is 12 residues long. Trimming cost V 3 bases and J 4 bases, with 7 bases left between them. Per germline, CDR1 DFQATT and CDR2 SNEGSKA (reference sequence). In nucleotides, the CDR3 is TGCAGTGCTAGGGTCAGTTACAATGAGCAGTTCTTC. It specifies CSARVSYNEQFF.

V gene TRBV29-1 combines with J gene TRBJ2-2; 9 bases fit TRBD2. The V gene's germline CDR1 is SQVTM and CDR2 ANQGSEA. Unmatched junction bases numbered 12, after V lost 1 base and J lost 6 bases. This CDR3 has 17 residues. The CDR3 sequence is CSVEGFSREGHPGELFF. CDR3 nucleotides: TGCAGCGTTGAAGGCTTCTCGCGGGAGGGCCATCCCGGGGAGCTGTTTTTT.

The chain uses TRBV11-2 and TRBJ2-3; D is unclear. Trimming took off 1 base at V and 3 bases at J, with 8 bases between the two ends. CDR1 and CDR2 (germline): SGHAT, FQNNGV. The CDR3 sequence is 14 residues long. CDR3 amino acids: CASSLVSVTDTQYF. CDR3 in DNA: TGTGCCAGCAGCTTAGTGTCGGTGACAGATACGCAGTATTTT.

The chain recombines TRBV11-1 with TRBJ2-1; D is unclear. CDR3 size: 13 residues. Trimming removed 5 bases at V and 5 bases at J, with 10 bases between. Germline lookup yields CDR1 SGHAT and CDR2 FQDESV (reference sequence). CDR3 DNA: TGTGCCAGCAGCCCCCCCAGGAACAATGAGCAGTTCTTC. Encoded protein: CASSPPRNNEQFF.

The chain recombines TRBV3-1 with TRBJ2-7; 7 bases agree with TRBD1. This CDR3 is built from 13 residues. V was pared by 2 bases and J by 5 bases, with 3 bases of the junction left unmatched. Germline V gene data show CDR1 as LGHDT and CDR2 as YNNKEL (reference sequence). The CDR3: CASSQPQGHEQYF. CDR3 nucleotide sequence: TGTGCCAGCAGCCAACCACAGGGGCACGAGCAGTACTTC.

This rearrangement joins TRBV27 to TRBJ2-7; D is perhaps TRBD1 (5 bases). In germline, CDR1 is MNHEY, CDR2 SMNVEV (reference sequence). The V end was cut by 4 bases, the J end by 2 bases, with 12 bases between. The CDR3 runs 14 residues. CDR3 in amino acids: CASSSGSSAYEQYF. CDR3 coding DNA: TGTGCCAGCAGTTCAGGGTCCTCAGCCTACGAGCAGTACTTC.

V is TRBV19 and J is TRBJ1-1; maybe TRBD1 (6 bases). This CDR3 is built from 15 residues. Germline V gene sequence: CDR1 LNHDA, CDR2 SQIVND (reference sequence). Trimming stripped 4 bases from V and 0 bases from J, with 12 bases between. The CDR3 nucleotides read TGTGCCAGTAGTACGACGACAGGACTGAACACTGAAGCTTTCTTT. This sequence encodes CASSTTTGLNTEAFF.

This clonotype is a singleton in its sample. V gene TRBV4-2 combines with J gene TRBJ2-7, with TRBD2 identical over 9 bases. This CDR3 has 15 amino acids. The germline V gene encodes CDR1 LGHNA and CDR2 YNFKEQ. V lost 3 bases, J lost 2 bases, and 5 bases stayed unmatched. This CDR3 is CASSQWTSDPYEQYF. CDR3 bases: TGTGCCAGCAGCCAGTGGACTAGCGATCCCTACGAGCAGTACTTC.